This TCR beta chain was identified during a study of cytomegalovirus exposure and HLA in healthy donors. This clone appeared a single time. Its antigen is unidentified. Primers included in the PCR were 60 Vbeta and 13 Jbeta primers. The data were produced by immunoSEQ multiplex PCR, yet TCRdb's version contains in-frame clones alone and is incomplete. The table records approximately 100,000 clones, 55% to 75% of them present only once. This CDR3 is 16 amino acids long. Trimming removed 5 bases at V and 0 bases at J, with 14 bases between. Germline V gene lookup returns CDR1 SEHNR and CDR2 FQNEAQ (reference sequence). Findings and limits, study-wide: HLA restriction was apparent for most CMV-associated TCR beta chains in a later analysis. Reportedly, diagnosis of cytomegalovirus status by the classifier showed high specificity and sensitivity.

The source material was PBMCs. The clonotype was recovered from a man in his 60s in good health and CMV-seronegative. The rearrangement uses TRBV7-9 and TRBJ1-3; D perhaps matches TRBD1 (5 bases). The chain's CDR3 is CASSEPGLSSGNTIYF. The CDR3 DNA reads as TGTGCCAGCAGCGAGCCGGGACTCTCCTCTGGAAACACCATATATTTT.